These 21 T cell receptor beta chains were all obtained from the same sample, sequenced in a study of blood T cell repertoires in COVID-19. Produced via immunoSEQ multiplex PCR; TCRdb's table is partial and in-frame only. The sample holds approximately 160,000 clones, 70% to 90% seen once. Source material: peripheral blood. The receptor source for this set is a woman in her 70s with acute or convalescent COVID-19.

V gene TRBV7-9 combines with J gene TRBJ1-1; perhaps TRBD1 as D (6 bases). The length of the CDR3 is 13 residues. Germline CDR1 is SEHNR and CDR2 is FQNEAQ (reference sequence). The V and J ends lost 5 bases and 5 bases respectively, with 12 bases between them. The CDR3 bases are TGTGCCAGCAGCCAGGGACATCGAACTGAAGCTTTCTTT. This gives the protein CASSQGHRTEAFF.

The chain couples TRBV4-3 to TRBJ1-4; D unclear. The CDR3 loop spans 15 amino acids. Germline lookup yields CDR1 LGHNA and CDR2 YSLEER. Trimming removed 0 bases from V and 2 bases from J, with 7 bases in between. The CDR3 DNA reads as TGCGCCAGCAGCCAAGATCGAGGGACTAATGAAAAACTGTTTTTT. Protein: CASSQDRGTNEKLFF.

CDR3 region: CASSLTGQRNSPLHF. The CDR3, as DNA: TGTGCCAGCAGCTTGACAGGGCAAAGGAATTCACCCCTCCACTTT. The chain joins TRBV5-4 to TRBJ1-6; tentatively, D is TRBD1 (6 bases). Germline V gene data show CDR1 as SGHNT and CDR2 as YYREEE (reference sequence). Trimming pared 1 base from V and 7 bases from J, leaving 12 bases between. This CDR3 has 15 amino acids.

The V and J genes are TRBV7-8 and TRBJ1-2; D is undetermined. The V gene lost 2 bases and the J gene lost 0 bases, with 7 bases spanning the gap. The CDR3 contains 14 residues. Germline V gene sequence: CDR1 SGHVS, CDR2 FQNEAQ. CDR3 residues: CASSLSSPNYGYTF. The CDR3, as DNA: TGTGCCAGCAGCTTATCGTCCCCTAACTATGGCTACACCTTC.

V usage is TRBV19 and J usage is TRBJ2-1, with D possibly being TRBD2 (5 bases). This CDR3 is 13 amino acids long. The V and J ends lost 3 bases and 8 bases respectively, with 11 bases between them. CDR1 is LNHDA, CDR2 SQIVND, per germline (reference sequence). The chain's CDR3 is CASSIGENDEQFF. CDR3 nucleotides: TGTGCCAGTAGTATTGGGGAGAACGATGAGCAGTTCTTC.

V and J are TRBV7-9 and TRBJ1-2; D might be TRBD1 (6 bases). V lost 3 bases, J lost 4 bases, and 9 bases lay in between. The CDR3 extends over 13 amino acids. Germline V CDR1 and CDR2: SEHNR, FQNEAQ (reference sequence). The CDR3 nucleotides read TGTGCCAGCAGCTTGGGGGCCCCCTATGGCTACACCTTC. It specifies CASSLGAPYGYTF.

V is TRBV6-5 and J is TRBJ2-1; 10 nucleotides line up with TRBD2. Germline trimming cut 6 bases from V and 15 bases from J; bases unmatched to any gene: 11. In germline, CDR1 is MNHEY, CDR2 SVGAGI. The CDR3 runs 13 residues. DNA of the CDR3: TGTGCCAGCAGAACGCCCGGGACTAGCGTTTCGTTCTTC. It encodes CASRTPGTSVSFF.

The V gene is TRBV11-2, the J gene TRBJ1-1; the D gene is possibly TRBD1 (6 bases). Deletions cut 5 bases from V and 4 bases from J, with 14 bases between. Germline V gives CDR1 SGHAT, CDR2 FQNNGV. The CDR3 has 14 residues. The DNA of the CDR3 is TGTGCCAGCAGCACCCGGACAGAAGGCACTGAAGCTTTCTTT. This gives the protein CASSTRTEGTEAFF.

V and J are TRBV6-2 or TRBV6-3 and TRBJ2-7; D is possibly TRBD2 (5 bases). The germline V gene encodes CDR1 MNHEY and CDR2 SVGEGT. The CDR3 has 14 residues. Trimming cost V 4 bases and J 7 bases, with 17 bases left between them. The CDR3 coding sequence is TGTGCCAGCAGTTCGGACTCGGCTAGGCGGGAGCAGTACTTC. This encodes CASSSDSARREQYF.

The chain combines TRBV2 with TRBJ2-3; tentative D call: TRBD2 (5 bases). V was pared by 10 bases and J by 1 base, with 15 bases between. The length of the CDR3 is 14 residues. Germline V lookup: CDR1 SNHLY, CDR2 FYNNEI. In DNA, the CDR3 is TGTGCCACCTTCACGGGCGGGCGCACAGATACGCAGTATTTT. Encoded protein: CATFTGGRTDTQYF.

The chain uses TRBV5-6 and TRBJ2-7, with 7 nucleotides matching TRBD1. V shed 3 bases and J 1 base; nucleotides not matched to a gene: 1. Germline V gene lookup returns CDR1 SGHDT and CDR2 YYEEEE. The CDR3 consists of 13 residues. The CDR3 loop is CASSSGQSYEQYF. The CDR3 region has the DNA TGTGCCAGCAGCTCGGGACAGTCCTACGAGCAGTACTTC.

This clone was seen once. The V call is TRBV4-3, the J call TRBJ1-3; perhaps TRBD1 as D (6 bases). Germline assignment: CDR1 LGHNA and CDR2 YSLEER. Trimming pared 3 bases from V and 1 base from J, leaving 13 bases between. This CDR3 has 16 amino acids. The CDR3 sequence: CASSQSPQGSGNTIYF. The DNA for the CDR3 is TGCGCCAGCAGCCAGTCACCCCAGGGGTCTGGAAACACCATATATTTT.

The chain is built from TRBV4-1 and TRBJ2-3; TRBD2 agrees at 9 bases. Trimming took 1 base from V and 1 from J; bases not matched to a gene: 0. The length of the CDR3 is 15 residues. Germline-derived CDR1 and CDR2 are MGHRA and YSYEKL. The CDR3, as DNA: TGCGCCAGCAGCCAAGGACTAGCGGGCACAGATACGCAGTATTTT. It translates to CASSQGLAGTDTQYF.

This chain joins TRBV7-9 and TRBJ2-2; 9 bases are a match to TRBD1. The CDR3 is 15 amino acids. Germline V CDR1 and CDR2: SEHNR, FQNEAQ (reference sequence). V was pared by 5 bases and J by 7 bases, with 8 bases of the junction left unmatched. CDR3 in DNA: TGTGCCAGCAGCCTACAGGGGGCGCTGGGCGGGGAGCTGTTTTTT. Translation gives CASSLQGALGGELFF. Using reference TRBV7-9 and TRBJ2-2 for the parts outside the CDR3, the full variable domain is DTGVSQNPRHKITKRGQNVTFRCDPISEHNRLYWYRQTLGQGPEFLTYFQNEAQLEKSRLLSDRFSAERPKGSFSTLEIQRTEQGDSAMYLCASSLQGALGGELFFGEGSRLTVL.

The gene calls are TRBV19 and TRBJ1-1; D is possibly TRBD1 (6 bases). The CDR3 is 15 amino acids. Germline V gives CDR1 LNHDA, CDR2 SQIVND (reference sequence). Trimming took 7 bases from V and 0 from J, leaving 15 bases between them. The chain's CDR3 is CASKEQGQLNTEAFF. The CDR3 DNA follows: TGTGCCAGTAAGGAACAGGGCCAACTGAACACTGAAGCTTTCTTT.

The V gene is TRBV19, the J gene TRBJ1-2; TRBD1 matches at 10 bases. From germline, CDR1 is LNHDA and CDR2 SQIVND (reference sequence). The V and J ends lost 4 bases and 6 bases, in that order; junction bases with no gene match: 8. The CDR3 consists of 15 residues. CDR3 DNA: TGTGCCAGTAGTACACCCAGACAGGGGGCTCATGGCTACACCTTC. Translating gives CASSTPRQGAHGYTF.

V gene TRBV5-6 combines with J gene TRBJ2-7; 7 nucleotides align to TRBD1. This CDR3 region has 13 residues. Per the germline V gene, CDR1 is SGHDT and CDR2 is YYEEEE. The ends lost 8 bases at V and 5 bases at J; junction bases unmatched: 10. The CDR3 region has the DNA TGTGCCAGTAACCGCAGGGGGTACGACGAGCAGTACTTC. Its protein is CASNRRGYDEQYF. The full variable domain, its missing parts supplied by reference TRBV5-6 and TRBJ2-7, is DAGVTQSPTHLIKTRGQQVTLRCSPKSGHDTVSWYQQALGQGPQFIFQYYEEEERQRGNFPDRFSGHQFPNYSSELNVNALLLGDSALYLCASNRRGYDEQYFGPGTRLTVT.

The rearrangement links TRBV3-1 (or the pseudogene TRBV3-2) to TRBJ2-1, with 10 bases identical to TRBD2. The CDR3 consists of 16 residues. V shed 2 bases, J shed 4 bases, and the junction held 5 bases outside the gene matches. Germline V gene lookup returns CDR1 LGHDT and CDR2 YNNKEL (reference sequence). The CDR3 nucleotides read TGTGCCAGCAGCCAAACACTAGCGGGGTATTACAATGAGCAGTTCTTC. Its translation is CASSQTLAGYYNEQFF.

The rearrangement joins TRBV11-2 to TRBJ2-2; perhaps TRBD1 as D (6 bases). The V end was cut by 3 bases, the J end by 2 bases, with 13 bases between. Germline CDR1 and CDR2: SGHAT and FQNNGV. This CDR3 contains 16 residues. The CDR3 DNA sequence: TGTGCCAGCAGCTTCCAGGGGCGGCTAAACACCGGGGAGCTGTTTTTT. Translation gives CASSFQGRLNTGELFF.

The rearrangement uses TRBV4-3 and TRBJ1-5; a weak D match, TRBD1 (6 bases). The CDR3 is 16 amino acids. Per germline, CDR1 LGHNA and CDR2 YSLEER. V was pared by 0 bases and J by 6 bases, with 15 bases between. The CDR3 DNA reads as TGCGCCAGCAGCCAAGAGTATCGGGGGGCTCGTCAGCCCCAGCATTTT. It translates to CASSQEYRGARQPQHF.

CDR3 nucleotide sequence: TGTGCCAGCAGTACCAGGGAGGTAGGGGGCCCGAACACTGAAGCTTTCTTT. Translating it yields CASSTREVGGPNTEAFF. The rearrangement uses TRBV28 and TRBJ1-1, with 7 bases that match TRBD1. The junction had 13 bases not matched to a gene; V was cut back by 5 bases and J by 1 base. There are 17 residues in the CDR3. The germline V gene encodes CDR1 MDHEN and CDR2 SYDVKM.